This T cell receptor (beta chain) was profiled in a study of blood T cell repertoires in COVID-19. In the study overall: Sample material is recorded as cDNA or gDNA derived from T cells, B-cell-depleted T cells, or PBMCs.

Original data processing: Nucleated cell counts were estimated from reference gene primer amplification. Libraries were prepared by immunoSEQ multiplex PCR; TCRdb keeps only in-frame clonotypes and omits some of them. V and J calls and clone size come straight from that table; D and trimming were deduced from the DNA. The repertoire consists of 70,000 or so clones, with around 90% occurring once and the leading ten covering around 1.6%. Trimming shortened V by 3 bases and J by 6 bases, and 4 bases separated the two germline ends. CDR3 length: 11 amino acids. This clone was observed a single time. The clonotype was recovered from a man over 45 with acute or convalescent COVID-19. The chain couples TRBV12-3 or TRBV12-4 to TRBJ2-3; no reliable D call. Sample: peripheral blood. The CDR3 DNA reads TGTGCCAGCAGTTTGCGGGATACGCAGTATTTT. Translation gives CASSLRDTQYF.